This TCR beta chain derives from a study of a mutant IDH1 vaccine in newly diagnosed glioma. Overall study: Treated patients comprised 62.5% males and 37.5% females, mean age approximately 42 years. Most had both radiotherapy and temozolomide beforehand; others had only one.

Germline V gene lookup returns CDR1 ENHRY and CDR2 SYGVKD. J was trimmed by 0 bases and V by 5 bases; bases with no gene match: 4. The CDR3 totals 17 residues. Regarding time point: baseline, week 1 (first vaccination visit). Treatment meaning: pre-vaccination baseline after standard-of-care therapy. Sequenced by immunoSEQ multiplex PCR; TCRdb stores in-frame clones only, minus some. The table has 95,000 to 100,000 clones, roughly 90% seen once. This chain links TRBV10-3 with TRBJ2-1; 13 bases match TRBD2. The receptor's source is a woman in her forties or fifties with glioma. The starting material was PBMCs, obtained from a glioma patient treated with radiotherapy, temozolomide or both. The CDR3 DNA reads as TGTGCCATCAGTCCGACTAGCGGGAGGAGCTCCTACAATGAGCAGTTCTTC. It translates to CAISPTSGRSSYNEQFF.